The 25 T cell receptor beta chains below all came from one sample that was sequenced in a study of T cells after yellow fever vaccination. TCRdb re-called the 5' RACE reads with MiXCR, one entry per CDR3 protein. Altogether hundreds of thousands of distinct CDR3 sequences are present, under 15% being singletons, with the ten largest covering approximately 3.3%. Here the sequenced sample was CD4+ T cells sorted from PBMCs, taken 15 days after the yellow fever booster vaccination. The source of these receptors is a man in his late teens or twenties who received the YFV17D yellow fever vaccine.

This rearrangement joins TRBV9 to TRBJ2-2, with D possibly being TRBD1 or TRBD2 (5 bases each). Trimming left V 2 bases short and J 3 bases short, with 11 bases between. The CDR3 runs 15 residues. CDR1 is SGDLS and CDR2 is YYNGEE in the germline V gene. CDR3 sequence: CASSVRGFDTGELFF. The DNA of the CDR3 is TGTGCCAGCAGCGTGAGGGGATTTGACACCGGGGAGCTGTTTTTT.

The table lists this clonotype with a few counts. The rearrangement uses TRBV12-3 or TRBV12-4 and TRBJ2-5, with TRBD2 matching 13 bases. The CDR3 contains 15 residues. Trimming removed 5 bases from V and 1 base from J; junction bases left unmatched: 1. DNA of the CDR3: TGTGCCAGCAGTCGGACTAGCGGGGGCCAAGAGACCCAGTACTTC. Encoded protein: CASSRTSGGQETQYF.

This clonotype was observed a few times. CDR3 coding DNA: TGCGCCAGCAGCCAAGATCGGCGGGTGGACGAGCAGTACTTC. As protein: CASSQDRRVDEQYF. The V call is TRBV4-3, the J call TRBJ2-7; the D gene is possibly TRBD2 (5 bases). The CDR3 consists of 14 residues. The germline V gene encodes CDR1 LGHNA and CDR2 YSLEER. V shed 0 bases and J shed 5 bases, with 11 bases lying between them.

The chain carries TRBV5-1 and TRBJ1-2; TRBD1 matches at 7 bases. Germline V gene lookup returns CDR1 SGHRS and CDR2 YFSETQ. V lost 4 bases to trimming and J lost 8 bases; unmatched junction nucleotides: 8. The CDR3 covers 13 residues. The CDR3 loop is CASSPGQGVGYTF. DNA of the CDR3: TGCGCCAGCAGCCCCGGCCAGGGGGTCGGCTACACCTTC.

This clonotype has more than one count but fewer than ten. The V call is TRBV9, the J call TRBJ1-2; a weak D match, TRBD1 (5 bases). Per germline, CDR1 SGDLS and CDR2 YYNGEE. CDR3 length: 16 residues. Trimming left V 0 bases short and J 4 bases short, with 16 bases between. The CDR3 nucleotides are TGTGCCAGCAGCGTAGCGTTCAAGGGGCAGGTCTATGGCTACACCTTC. It yields the protein CASSVAFKGQVYGYTF.

This clonotype has a count of ten or more. This rearrangement joins TRBV10-2 to TRBJ2-3; D could derive from TRBD1 or TRBD2 (5 bases each). Trimming cost V 3 bases and J 1 base, with 14 bases left between them. Germline assignment: CDR1 WSHSY and CDR2 SAAADI. The CDR3 is 16 residues long. CDR3 residues: CASSDSGPPRTDTQYF. The CDR3 DNA sequence: TGCGCCAGCAGTGATTCGGGACCACCTCGCACAGATACGCAGTATTTT.

The rearrangement uses TRBV20-1 and TRBJ2-3; D not certain. Germline V gene data show CDR1 as DFQATT and CDR2 as SNEGSKA (reference sequence). V lost 1 base to trimming and J lost 0 bases, with 11 bases between them. The CDR3 is 15 residues long. DNA for the CDR3: TGCAGTGCTAGAGGCCTCTCCCCTAGCACAGATACGCAGTATTTT. Its translation is CSARGLSPSTDTQYF.

This clonotype was recorded a few times. This chain joins TRBV27 and TRBJ2-1; TRBD2 matches at 7 bases. Germline V CDR1 and CDR2: MNHEY, SMNVEV (reference sequence). The CDR3 runs to 17 residues. The J segment lost 4 bases and the V segment lost 6 bases, leaving 15 bases of the junction unmatched. CDR3 sequence reads: CASSSRGSYNEYNEQFF. In DNA, the CDR3 is TGTGCCAGCAGCTCGCGGGGGAGCTACAATGAGTACAATGAGCAGTTCTTC.

The chain carries TRBV6-5 and TRBJ2-7, with D tentatively TRBD2 (5 bases). V was cut by 2 bases and J by 5 bases, with 13 bases left in between. This CDR3 is 14 amino acids long. Germline loops: CDR1 MNHEY, CDR2 SVGAGI. CDR3 region: CASSYKTGRDEQYV. CDR3 bases: TGTGCCAGCAGTTACAAGACCGGGCGGGACGAGCAGTACGTC.

This clonotype appeared many times. The CDR3 region is CASSFTGGSYEQYF. CDR3 bases: TGTGCCAGCAGTTTCACGGGGGGTTCCTACGAGCAGTACTTC. This rearrangement joins TRBV7-2 to TRBJ2-7; 7 bases align to TRBD2. The CDR3 has 14 amino acids. Germline CDR1 SGHTA, CDR2 FQGNSA. Trimming removed 6 bases from V and 1 base from J; junction bases left unmatched: 6.

The chain joins TRBV5-1 to TRBJ2-7, with 7 bases matching TRBD1. CDR3 length: 14 residues. Unmatched junction bases numbered 5, after V lost 2 bases and J lost 3 bases. Germline values: CDR1 SGHRS, CDR2 YFSETQ. For the CDR3, the DNA is TGCGCCAGCAGCTTCGTACAGGGGAACTACGAGCAGTACGTC. Encoded protein: CASSFVQGNYEQYV.

V gene TRBV6-2 or TRBV6-3 combines with J gene TRBJ1-5; D is possibly TRBD1 (5 bases). The V end lost 6 bases, the J end lost 5 bases, and 17 bases lay between the germline ends. The CDR3 runs to 15 residues. The germline V gene encodes CDR1 MNHEY and CDR2 SVGEGT. CDR3 region: CASSHRDPRYQPQHF. The CDR3 nucleotides are TGTGCCAGCAGCCACCGGGACCCTAGGTATCAGCCCCAGCATTTT.

This sequence joins TRBV12-3 or TRBV12-4 and TRBJ1-1, with a weak D call TRBD1 (6 bases). This CDR3 has 12 residues. Trimming stripped 7 bases from V and 6 bases from J, with 12 bases between. The CDR3: CASTREGAEAFF. Written as DNA, the CDR3 is TGTGCCAGCACCCGGGAGGGGGCTGAAGCTTTCTTT.

DNA of the CDR3: TGTGCCAGCAGCCAAGCCGAGGGGCTAGCGGGGCACAATGAGCAGTTCTTC. Residues: CASSQAEGLAGHNEQFF. The chain couples TRBV3-1 to TRBJ2-1; TRBD2 agrees at 9 bases. J gave up 5 bases and V 1 base, and 9 bases lay outside the gene matches. CDR1 is LGHDT and CDR2 is YNNKEL in the germline V gene (reference sequence). This CDR3 comprises 17 residues.

V is TRBV4-2 and J is TRBJ2-2; 10 bases align to TRBD2. Germline values: CDR1 LGHNA, CDR2 YNFKEQ. The V and J ends lost 6 bases and 6 bases, in that order; junction bases with no gene match: 4. The length of the CDR3 is 14 residues. CDR3 bases: TGTGCCAGCAGGAGCGGGGGGGCATCCGGGGAGCTGTTTTTT. Amino acids: CASRSGGASGELFF.

This clonotype was picked up a small number of times. The chain employs TRBV28 and TRBJ2-7; D is unresolved. This CDR3 comprises 14 residues. V was trimmed by 6 bases and J by 0 bases, leaving 12 bases between them. From germline, CDR1 is MDHEN and CDR2 SYDVKM. The chain's CDR3 is CASSSPISSYEQYV. The CDR3 bases are TGTGCCAGCAGCTCGCCTATAAGCTCCTACGAGCAGTACGTC.

The sample holds a few counts of this clonotype. This chain links TRBV11-2 with TRBJ2-7, with D possibly matching TRBD1 (6 bases). V gave up 3 bases and J gave up 0 bases, with 12 bases separating them. This CDR3 has 15 amino acids. Germline V gene lookup returns CDR1 SGHAT and CDR2 FQNNGV. The CDR3: CASSFSPDSSYEQYF. As DNA, the CDR3 is TGTGCCAGCAGCTTTTCGCCGGACAGCTCCTACGAGCAGTACTTC.

At least ten counts were recorded for this clonotype. This rearrangement joins TRBV2 to TRBJ1-6; TRBD1 matches 8 bases. Trimming cost V 6 bases and J 10 bases; bases outside gene matches: 2. The CDR3 covers 12 residues. Germline V gives CDR1 SNHLY, CDR2 FYNNEI. The CDR3 region is CASRGTGSPLHF. The CDR3 DNA sequence: TGTGCCAGCAGAGGGACAGGATCACCCCTCCACTTT.

In its sample, this clonotype was seen a few times. The V gene is TRBV24-1, the J gene TRBJ1-1, with TRBD1 identical over 7 bases. In germline, CDR1 is KGHDR, CDR2 SFDVKD. The CDR3 loop spans 11 amino acids. V shed 6 bases and J 7 bases; nucleotides not matched to a gene: 1. For the CDR3, the DNA is TGTGCCACCAGTCGACAGGGTGAAGCTTTCTTT. It encodes CATSRQGEAFF.

In this sample, this clonotype turned up many times. The V and J genes are TRBV4-3 and TRBJ1-1; D may be TRBD1 (6 bases). The CDR3 consists of 13 residues. V was shortened by 1 base and J by 11 bases, with 14 bases between the two germline ends. Germline assignment: CDR1 LGHNA and CDR2 YSLEER. The CDR3: CASSQAGARRAFF. CDR3 DNA sequence: TGCGCCAGCAGCCAAGCAGGGGCGCGGAGGGCTTTCTTT.

V gene TRBV7-9 combines with J gene TRBJ2-6, with D possibly called TRBD1 or TRBD2 (6 bases each). The CDR3 contains 14 residues. The germline gives CDR1 SEHNR, CDR2 FQNEAQ (reference sequence). Trimming left V 7 bases short and J 4 bases short, with 11 bases between. CDR3 region: CASIRGRGANVLTF. In DNA, the CDR3 is TGTGCCAGCATCCGGGGGCGCGGGGCCAACGTCCTGACTTTC.

V gene TRBV20-1 combines with J gene TRBJ2-1, with TRBD2 identical over 10 bases. Trimming removed 6 bases from V and 9 bases from J; junction bases left unmatched: 8. This CDR3 is 13 amino acids long. Germline-derived CDR1 and CDR2 are DFQATT and SNEGSKA (reference sequence). The CDR3 DNA sequence: TGCAGTGCCCCACGACTAGCGGGTGGTGAGCAGTTCTTC. Translated: CSAPRLAGGEQFF.

This clonotype was seen more than once but under ten times. The V call is TRBV6-2 or TRBV6-3, the J call TRBJ2-2, with D possibly being TRBD1 (5 bases). This CDR3 is built from 14 residues. Germline V gene sequence: CDR1 MNHEY, CDR2 SVGEGT. Trimming left V 2 bases short and J 7 bases short, with 11 bases between. This CDR3 reads CASSYLTGGGELFF. CDR3 nucleotide sequence: TGTGCCAGCAGTTACCTAACAGGCGGCGGGGAGCTGTTTTTT.

The rearrangement links TRBV6-1 to TRBJ1-2; TRBD1 aligns across 7 bases. There are 14 residues in the CDR3. Germline trimming cut 3 bases from V and 7 bases from J; bases unmatched to any gene: 8. Germline V lookup: CDR1 MNHNS, CDR2 SASEGT. As DNA, the CDR3 is TGTGCCAGCAGTGATCTGGACAGGATGGGTGGCTACACCTTC. Residues: CASSDLDRMGGYTF.

This clonotype was found many times. An end of the junction differs from the germline gene, which may be a read error. The V and J genes are TRBV5-1 and TRBJ2-5; TRBD1 matches at 7 bases. The CDR3 totals 13 residues. Per germline, CDR1 SGHRS and CDR2 YFSETQ. The CDR3 is CASSLTGEETQYF. CDR3 in DNA: TGTGCCAGCAGCTTAACAGGGGAAGAGACCCAGTACTTC.